The 3 T cell receptor beta chains in this list originate from one sample, sequenced in a study of shared clonotypes between healthy human individuals. Method: immunoSEQ multiplex PCR; TCRdb's copy keeps in-frame clones and lacks some. Found here are 2.3 million or so clones, 90% to 95% of them singletons; the top ten hold around 0.4%. Source material: naive CD4+ T cells from PBMCs. Subset noted: CD45RA+ positively selected. These receptors all come from a man younger than 35 in good health. Some clones in this sample may be carry-over from other donors' samples.

The V call is TRBV27, the J call TRBJ2-1, with 11 bases lining up with TRBD2. Per germline, CDR1 MNHEY and CDR2 SMNVEV (reference sequence). Trimming took 7 bases from V and 4 from J; bases not matched to a gene: 3. The CDR3 runs to 14 residues. The CDR3 sequence: CASKTSGIYNEQFF. The DNA of the CDR3 is TGTGCCAGCAAGACTAGCGGGATTTACAATGAGCAGTTCTTC.

The chain joins TRBV27 to TRBJ1-4; D may be TRBD1 (5 bases). The CDR3 length is 22 residues. Trimming removed 1 base at V and 8 bases at J, with 35 bases between. Germline V gene lookup returns CDR1 MNHEY and CDR2 SMNVEV (reference sequence). The CDR3 nucleotides are TGTGCCAGCAGTTTATTTCCCCGACCCGGTCTAGGGCCGGGGGAAGAAAAAGAAAAACTGTTTTTT. It yields the protein CASSLFPRPGLGPGEEKEKLFF.

This rearrangement joins TRBV14 to TRBJ2-5, with TRBD1 matching over 10 bases. The germline CDR1 and CDR2 sequences are SGHDN and FVKESK. The length of the CDR3 is 14 residues. Trimming at V came to 3 bases and at J to 5 bases, leaving 3 bases not matched to a gene. In DNA, the CDR3 is TGTGCCAGCAGCCACTGGGGACAGGGGGAGACCCAGTACTTC. This translates into CASSHWGQGETQYF.